One and the same sample provided the 8 T cell receptor beta chains below, sequenced in a study of T cell repertoires in cytomegalovirus infection. Using its own MiXCR run on the reads, TCRdb lists one record per CDR3 protein. The sample yields 150,000 to 200,000 distinct CDR3 sequences, about 21% seen once. The sequenced sample consisted of PBMCs. These receptors all come from a human donor in good health (CMV status not recorded). Some clones in this sample may be carry-over from other donors' samples.

This clonotype was found a few times. This chain uses TRBV20-1 with TRBJ2-7; a weak D match, TRBD1 (6 bases). Germline assignment: CDR1 DFQATT and CDR2 SNEGSKA (reference sequence). V dropped 7 bases and J dropped 5 bases, with 18 bases sitting between them. The CDR3 has 13 residues. CDR3: CSVLGQHFNEQYF. The CDR3 DNA reads as TGCAGTGTTCTCGGACAGCATTTTAACGAGCAGTACTTC.

The chain has TRBV19 and TRBJ2-1; 8 nucleotides match TRBD1. The CDR3 runs to 14 residues. V shed 6 bases and J 2 bases; nucleotides not matched to a gene: 3. Per the germline V gene, CDR1 is LNHDA and CDR2 is SQIVND (reference sequence). CDR3 DNA sequence: TGTGCCAGTAGCCGACAGGGGCCCTACAATGAGCAGTTCTTC. Translating gives CASSRQGPYNEQFF.

J is TRBJ1-4 and V is TRBV20-1; weak D call: TRBD1 (5 bases). Germline values: CDR1 DFQATT, CDR2 SNEGSKA (reference sequence). This CDR3 comprises 13 residues. With 5 bases removed from V and 5 bases from J, the gap between germline ends came to 12 bases. Here the CDR3 DNA reads TGCAGTGCTGAAGTACCAGGGAATGAAAAACTGTTTTTT. Translation gives CSAEVPGNEKLFF.

This clonotype was recorded many times. This chain uses TRBV7-2 with TRBJ1-2; D is uncertain. This CDR3 has 14 amino acids. From germline, CDR1 is SGHTA and CDR2 FQGNSA. The V gene lost 3 bases and the J gene lost 4 bases, with 12 bases spanning the gap. The CDR3 region has the DNA TGTGCCAGCAGCTTTGATCCGAGAACCTATGGCTACACCTTC. Residues: CASSFDPRTYGYTF.

The CDR3, as DNA: TGCAGTGCTAGGGCCCACAAAAACAGGGGGAACACTGAAGCTTTCTTT. Protein: CSARAHKNRGNTEAFF. This chain uses TRBV20-1 with TRBJ1-1, with TRBD1 matching 7 bases. CDR3 length: 16 residues. V gave up 3 bases and J gave up 1 base; unmatched junction bases: 11. Germline assignment: CDR1 DFQATT and CDR2 SNEGSKA (reference sequence).

The V call is TRBV19, the J call TRBJ2-5; TRBD1 matches at 9 bases. CDR1 is LNHDA and CDR2 is SQIVND in the germline V gene (reference sequence). The V segment lost 8 bases and the J segment 5 bases; nucleotides outside the gene matches: 12. This CDR3 region has 15 residues. The CDR3 DNA reads as TGTGCCAGTCAACTTGGGACAGGGATCGCGGAGACCCAGTACTTC. Its translation is CASQLGTGIAETQYF.

This clonotype was detected only a few times. The chain links TRBV19 to TRBJ2-5; D ambiguous. With 3 bases removed from V and 5 bases from J, the gap between germline ends came to 10 bases. Looked up from germline, CDR1 is LNHDA and CDR2 is SQIVND (reference sequence). CDR3 length equals 13 residues. CDR3 sequence reads: CASSILASETQYF. The DNA of the CDR3 is TGTGCCAGTAGTATCTTGGCCTCGGAGACCCAGTACTTC. Based on the CDR3 plus reference TRBV19 and TRBJ2-5, the full variable domain is DGGITQSPKYLFRKEGQNVTLSCEQNLNHDAMYWYRQDPGQGLRLIYYSQIVNDFQKGDIAEGYSVSREKKESFPLTVTSAQKNPTAFYLCASSILASETQYFGPGTRLLVL.

This clonotype has at least ten counts. DNA for the CDR3: TGTGCCAGCAGCTTTCTAGACTCGGGTAGAGGTGAGCAGTTCTTC. As protein: CASSFLDSGRGEQFF. The chain joins TRBV7-3 to TRBJ2-1; D gene ambiguous. V gave up 3 bases and J gave up 9 bases, with 18 bases separating them. From germline, CDR1 is SGHTA and CDR2 FQGTGA. CDR3 length: 15 residues.